Each of the 31 T cell receptor beta chains below was sequenced from the same sample in a study of T cell responses to AZD1222 COVID-19 vaccine. TCRdb keeps only in-frame clones here, not all; method: immunoSEQ multiplex PCR. The top ten clones hold about 7.5% of a sample with about 92,000 clones, about 91% of them seen once. The sample consisted of peripheral blood, taken on day 0 of AZD1222 vaccination. These receptors all stem from an adult in good health.

The V call is TRBV18, the J call TRBJ2-7; D ambiguous. The V gene's germline CDR1 is KGHSH and CDR2 LQKENI. Trimming pared 2 bases from V and 4 bases from J, leaving 12 bases between. The CDR3 extends over 14 amino acids. The chain's CDR3 is CASSPARTEYEQYF. CDR3 in DNA: TGTGCCAGCTCACCAGCCAGGACGGAGTACGAGCAGTACTTC.

The chain links TRBV7-9 to TRBJ2-6; TRBD1 matches 7 bases. V shed 4 bases and J 0 bases; nucleotides not matched to a gene: 9. Germline CDR1 and CDR2: SEHNR and FQNEAQ (reference sequence). This CDR3 is built from 18 residues. Here the CDR3 DNA reads TGTGCCAGCAGCTCAGGACAGGTCACCACCTCTGGGGCCAACGTCCTGACTTTC. This sequence encodes CASSSGQVTTSGANVLTF.

The gene calls are TRBV11-2 and TRBJ1-1; possibly TRBD1 for D (5 bases). The CDR3 has 13 amino acids. Germline V lookup: CDR1 SGHAT, CDR2 FQNNGV. With 1 base removed from V and 5 bases from J, the gap between germline ends came to 8 bases. CDR3 sequence reads: CASSLAEGTEAFF. The DNA of the CDR3 is TGTGCCAGCAGCTTAGCAGAGGGGACTGAAGCTTTCTTT.

The table lists this clone with a count of one. The chain employs TRBV28 and TRBJ2-1; the D gene is possibly TRBD2 (6 bases). Germline loops: CDR1 MDHEN, CDR2 SYDVKM. The V and J ends lost 6 bases and 8 bases respectively, with 17 bases between them. The CDR3 is 14 residues long. The CDR3 protein is CASSLSGLGDEQFF. The CDR3 coding sequence is TGTGCCAGCAGCTTAAGCGGGTTAGGGGATGAGCAGTTCTTC. Variable domain in full (rest from reference TRBV28 and TRBJ2-1): DVKVTQSSRYLVKRTGEKVFLECVQDMDHENMFWYRQDPGLGLRLIYFSYDVKMKEKGDIPEGYSVSREKKERFSLILESASTNQTSMYLCASSLSGLGDEQFFGPGTRLTVL.

CDR3 sequence (DNA): TGTGCCAGCAGCTTAACAGCTACTGAAGCTTTCTTT. The encoded protein is CASSLTATEAFF. The chain has TRBV7-9 and TRBJ1-1; D ambiguous. The V end was cut by 2 bases, the J end by 5 bases, with 6 bases between. Looked up from germline, CDR1 is SEHNR and CDR2 is FQNEAQ (reference sequence). The CDR3 sequence is 12 residues long.

The J gene is TRBJ1-2, the V gene TRBV24-1; D is possibly TRBD1 (6 bases). This CDR3 has 12 amino acids. V lost 7 bases to trimming and J lost 7 bases, with 12 bases between them. Looked up from germline, CDR1 is KGHDR and CDR2 is SFDVKD. CDR3 sequence (DNA): TGTGCCACCAGACAGGGTGAGGGTGGCTACACCTTC. This translates into CATRQGEGGYTF.

The chain employs TRBV7-9 and TRBJ1-5; D is ambiguous. Germline V CDR1 and CDR2: SEHNR, FQNEAQ (reference sequence). This CDR3 has 12 residues. The V end lost 5 bases, the J end lost 3 bases, and 5 bases lay between the germline ends. CDR3 nucleotides: TGTGCCAGCAGCGGGAACAATCAGCCCCAGCATTTT. It yields the protein CASSGNNQPQHF. Together with reference TRBV7-9 and TRBJ1-5, the CDR3 gives the full variable domain: DTGVSQNPRHKITKRGQNVTFRCDPISEHNRLYWYRQTLGQGPEFLTYFQNEAQLEKSRLLSDRFSAERPKGSFSTLEIQRTEQGDSAMYLCASSGNNQPQHFGDGTRLSIL.

V is TRBV19 and J is TRBJ1-5; maybe TRBD1 (5 bases). V gave up 5 bases and J gave up 4 bases, with 9 bases separating them. Germline CDR1 and CDR2: LNHDA and SQIVND (reference sequence). CDR3 length: 13 amino acids. CDR3 amino acids: CASSLQENQPQHF. The CDR3 DNA is TGTGCCAGTAGTCTACAGGAAAATCAGCCCCAGCATTTT.

The rearrangement links TRBV28 to TRBJ1-2, with a weak D call TRBD1 (5 bases). Germline CDR1 and CDR2: MDHEN and SYDVKM. The V gene lost 6 bases and the J gene lost 11 bases, with 19 bases spanning the gap. This CDR3 spans 13 amino acids. The CDR3 nucleotides are TGTGCCAGCAGGGGACTAAATCGCGGAGAATACACCTTC. It encodes CASRGLNRGEYTF.

The chain is built from TRBV2 and TRBJ2-1; 10 nucleotides line up with TRBD1. V shed 6 bases, J shed 7 bases, and the junction held 3 bases outside the gene matches. CDR1 is SNHLY and CDR2 is FYNNEI in the germline V gene. The length of the CDR3 is 13 residues. The CDR3 DNA reads TGTGCCAGCAGGTCGGACAGGGGGAATGAGCAGTTCTTC. Protein sequence: CASRSDRGNEQFF.

This chain connects TRBV30 to TRBJ2-1; possibly TRBD1 or TRBD2 for D (5 bases each). Germline CDR1 reads GTSNPN; CDR2 reads SVGIG (reference sequence). The V end lost 3 bases, the J end lost 4 bases, and 19 bases lay between the germline ends. The CDR3 is 16 amino acids. The CDR3 region has the DNA TGTGCCTGGAGCTATCCACCGGGACGGACGTACAATGAGCAGTTCTTC. It is translated as CAWSYPPGRTYNEQFF.

The rearrangement uses TRBV5-1 and TRBJ1-5, with a tentative D call TRBD1 (5 bases). This CDR3 is 15 amino acids long. Germline V gives CDR1 SGHRS, CDR2 YFSETQ. V was clipped by 0 bases and J by 5 bases, with 12 bases between them. Written as DNA, the CDR3 is TGCGCCAGCAGCTTGGTAGCCGGGGCTGATCAGCCCCAGCATTTT. It specifies CASSLVAGADQPQHF.

This chain joins TRBV18 and TRBJ2-2; D not resolved. The germline gives CDR1 KGHSH, CDR2 LQKENI. The CDR3 has 14 amino acids. V was clipped by 4 bases and J by 7 bases, with 13 bases between them. The CDR3 DNA is TGTGCCAGCTCACTCTACTCTCAAGGCGGGGAGCTGTTTTTT. Amino acids: CASSLYSQGGELFF.

This rearrangement joins TRBV7-9 to TRBJ1-2; 8 bases map to TRBD1. Per the germline V gene, CDR1 is SEHNR and CDR2 is FQNEAQ (reference sequence). The CDR3 has 14 residues. The junction had 9 bases not matched to a gene; V was cut back by 5 bases and J by 7 bases. The CDR3 is CASSRKDREAGYTF. DNA for the CDR3: TGTGCCAGCAGCCGAAAGGACAGGGAGGCTGGCTACACCTTC.

In its sample, this clone was seen once. The chain uses TRBV7-9 and TRBJ2-3; possibly TRBD2 for D (7 bases). The germline V gene has CDR1 SEHNR and CDR2 FQNEAQ (reference sequence). The CDR3 sequence is 15 residues long. Trimming took 5 bases from V and 1 from J, leaving 13 bases between them. The DNA for the CDR3 is TGTGCCAGCAGCCAGGGGAGGGGAGGCACAGATACGCAGTATTTT. Protein sequence: CASSQGRGGTDTQYF.

The CDR3 DNA reads TGCAGTGCTAGTAATAGCAATCAGCCCCAGCATTTT. This gives the protein CSASNSNQPQHF. V and J are TRBV20-1 and TRBJ1-5; no clear D gene. The CDR3 has 12 residues. The V end lost 3 bases, the J end lost 0 bases, and 3 bases lay between the germline ends. CDR1 is DFQATT and CDR2 is SNEGSKA in the germline V gene (reference sequence).

This clone was detected once. The J gene is TRBJ1-2, the V gene TRBV10-3, with D perhaps matching TRBD1 (5 bases). This CDR3 is built from 13 residues. CDR1 and CDR2 (germline): ENHRY, SYGVKD. Trimming pared 8 bases from V and 5 bases from J, leaving 15 bases between. Here the CDR3 DNA reads TGTGCCATCCCCAGGGACGGTGAATATGGCTACACCTTC. Encoded protein: CAIPRDGEYGYTF.

The CDR3 nucleotides read TGTGCCGGTTCCGGGACTTACTCCTACGAGCAGTACTTC. Its translation is CAGSGTYSYEQYF. The V and J genes are TRBV6-5 and TRBJ2-7; TRBD2 is a possible D gene (6 bases). This CDR3 contains 13 residues. Trimming took 11 bases from V and 0 from J, leaving 14 bases between them. From germline, CDR1 is MNHEY and CDR2 SVGAGI.

The genes are TRBV5-1 and TRBJ1-1; D gene uncertain. CDR1 and CDR2 from the germline V gene are SGHRS and YFSETQ. The length of the CDR3 is 14 residues. The ends were cut back, 6 bases at V and 7 bases at J, with 19 bases in the middle. The CDR3 region has the DNA TGCGCCAGCACCACGGGAAGTTCGCTGGGTGAAGCTTTCTTT. It specifies CASTTGSSLGEAFF.

The chain combines TRBV2 with TRBJ2-5; 12 bases are shared with TRBD2. The junction had 7 bases not matched to a gene; V was cut back by 10 bases and J by 4 bases. In germline, CDR1 is SNHLY, CDR2 FYNNEI. CDR3 length: 14 residues. Written as DNA, the CDR3 is TGTGCCACCGAATCTAGCGGGAGGGGAGAGACCCAGTACTTC. It specifies CATESSGRGETQYF.

Only one count was recorded for this clone. V gene TRBV28 combines with J gene TRBJ1-1; 7 positions agree with TRBD1. Germline V CDR1 and CDR2: MDHEN, SYDVKM. The CDR3 loop spans 12 amino acids. The J segment lost 7 bases and the V segment lost 6 bases, leaving 5 bases of the junction unmatched. CDR3 in DNA: TGTGCCAGCAGCGCCCAGGGGGTTGAAGCTTTCTTT. Translated: CASSAQGVEAFF.

This sequence joins TRBV2 and TRBJ1-4; TRBD1 might be the D (6 bases). In germline, CDR1 is SNHLY, CDR2 FYNNEI. The germline V and J ends were trimmed by 6 bases and 0 bases, with 11 bases remaining between them. There are 15 residues in the CDR3. The CDR3 here is CASRPNRATNEKLFF. CDR3 sequence (DNA): TGTGCCAGCAGGCCTAACAGGGCAACTAATGAAAAACTGTTTTTT. The full variable domain, in which reference TRBV2 and TRBJ1-4 provide the parts outside the CDR3, is EPEVTQTPSHQVTQMGQEVILRCVPISNHLYFYWYRQILGQKVEFLVSFYNNEISEKSEIFDDQFSVERPDGSNFTLKIRSTKLEDSAMYFCASRPNRATNEKLFFGSGTQLSVL.

The gene calls are TRBV28 and TRBJ1-4; no definite D call. CDR3 size: 17 residues. Trimming took 6 bases from V and 8 from J, leaving 25 bases between them. Germline-derived CDR1 and CDR2 are MDHEN and SYDVKM. In nucleotides, the CDR3 is TGTGCCAGCAGCGGCTACCGGGCAGAGGGTTTAAGGGAAAAACTGTTTTTT. This translates into CASSGYRAEGLREKLFF.

This clone is a singleton in its sample. This chain uses TRBV19 with TRBJ1-5; D perhaps matches TRBD1 (5 bases). In germline, CDR1 is LNHDA, CDR2 SQIVND (reference sequence). With 4 bases removed from V and 4 bases from J, the gap between germline ends came to 8 bases. The CDR3 consists of 13 residues. This CDR3 reads CASSRGVNQPQHF. Here the CDR3 DNA reads TGTGCCAGTAGTAGAGGGGTGAATCAGCCCCAGCATTTT.

This chain uses TRBV9 with TRBJ2-1; D uncertain. The CDR3 has 13 amino acids. The V gene's germline CDR1 is SGDLS and CDR2 YYNGEE. Trimming left V 7 bases short and J 5 bases short, with 13 bases between. The CDR3 loop is CASGGDWNNEQFF. In DNA form, the CDR3 reads TGTGCCAGCGGTGGGGATTGGAACAATGAGCAGTTCTTC.

To note about this clone: Germline and junction disagree at one end, which may indicate a read error. The chain employs TRBV7-3 and TRBJ2-3; D is possibly TRBD1 (6 bases). The germline V gene has CDR1 SGHTA and CDR2 FQGTGA. CDR3 size: 18 residues. The CDR3 region is CASSLTGISRAGENTQYF. The CDR3 DNA reads TGTGCCAGCAGCCTAACAGGGATCTCTCGGGCAGGAGAGAACACGCAGTATTTT.

For the CDR3, the DNA is TGTGCCAGCAGCGTAGCCCCTTTCAACACCGGGGAGCTGTTTTTT. It encodes CASSVAPFNTGELFF. The genes are TRBV9 and TRBJ2-2, with no clear D. With 0 bases removed from V and 2 bases from J, the gap between germline ends came to 8 bases. The germline V gene has CDR1 SGDLS and CDR2 YYNGEE. This CDR3 has 15 amino acids.

Sample share makes this clone medium-sized. The chain carries TRBV5-1 and TRBJ2-1; TRBD1 matches at 7 bases. From germline, CDR1 is SGHRS and CDR2 YFSETQ. V lost 7 bases and J lost 5; bases outside the gene matches: 12. The CDR3 totals 15 residues. CDR3 bases: TGCGCCAGCGGTCCCAGACAGGGTTTTAACAATGAGCAGTTCTTC. It translates to CASGPRQGFNNEQFF.

This chain connects TRBV7-6 to TRBJ1-1, with 7 bases fitting TRBD1. This CDR3 is built from 14 residues. The ends lost 4 bases at V and 0 bases at J; junction bases unmatched: 2. Germline CDR1 reads SGHVS; CDR2 reads FNYEAQ. The CDR3 DNA follows: TGTGCCAGCAGCTCGGACAGGTTGAACACTGAAGCTTTCTTT. Translation gives CASSSDRLNTEAFF.

CDR3 in amino acids: CASGSGGQETQYF. For the CDR3, the DNA is TGTGCCAGTGGCAGCGGGGGACAAGAGACCCAGTACTTC. The rearrangement links TRBV19 to TRBJ2-5; TRBD2 matches 8 bases. V lost 8 bases to trimming and J lost 2 bases; unmatched junction nucleotides: 4. This CDR3 region has 13 residues. Germline assignment: CDR1 LNHDA and CDR2 SQIVND (reference sequence).

The rearrangement links TRBV9 to TRBJ1-1; D is possibly TRBD1 (5 bases). Per germline, CDR1 SGDLS and CDR2 YYNGEE. CDR3 length: 15 residues. Trimming cost V 4 bases and J 1 base, with 14 bases left between them. CDR3 residues: CASSPEGRGNTEAFF. Here the CDR3 DNA reads TGTGCCAGCAGCCCAGAGGGGCGGGGGAACACTGAAGCTTTCTTT.